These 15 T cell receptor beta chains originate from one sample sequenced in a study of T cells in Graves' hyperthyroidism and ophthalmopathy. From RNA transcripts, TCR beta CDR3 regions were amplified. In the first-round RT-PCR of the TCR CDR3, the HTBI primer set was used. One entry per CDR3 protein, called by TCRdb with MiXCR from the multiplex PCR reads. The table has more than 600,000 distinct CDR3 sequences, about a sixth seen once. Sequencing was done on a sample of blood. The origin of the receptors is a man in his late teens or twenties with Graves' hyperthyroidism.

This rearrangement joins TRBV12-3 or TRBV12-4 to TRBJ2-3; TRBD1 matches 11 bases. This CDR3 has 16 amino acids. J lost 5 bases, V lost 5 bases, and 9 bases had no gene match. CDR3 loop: CASSAWTGGERDTQYF. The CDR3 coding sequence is TGTGCCAGCAGTGCCTGGACAGGGGGCGAGCGAGATACGCAGTATTTT.

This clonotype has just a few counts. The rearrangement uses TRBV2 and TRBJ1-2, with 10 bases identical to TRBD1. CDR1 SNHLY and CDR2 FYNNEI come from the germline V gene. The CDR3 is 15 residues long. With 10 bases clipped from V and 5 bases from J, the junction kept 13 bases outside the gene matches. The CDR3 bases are TGTGCCATCCATAGAGGGACAGGGGTCGGGTATGGCTACACCTTC. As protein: CAIHRGTGVGYGYTF.

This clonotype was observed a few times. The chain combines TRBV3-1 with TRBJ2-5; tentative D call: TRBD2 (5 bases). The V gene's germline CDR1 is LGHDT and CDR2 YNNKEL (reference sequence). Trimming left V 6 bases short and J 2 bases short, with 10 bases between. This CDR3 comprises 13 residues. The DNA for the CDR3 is TGTGCCAGCAGGGCCGGGAAGCAAGAGACCCAGTACTTC. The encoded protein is CASRAGKQETQYF.

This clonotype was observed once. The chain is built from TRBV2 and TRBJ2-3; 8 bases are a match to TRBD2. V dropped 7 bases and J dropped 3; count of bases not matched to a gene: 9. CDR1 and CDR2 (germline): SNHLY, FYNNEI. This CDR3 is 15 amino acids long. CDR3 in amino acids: CASTITSGKTDTQYF. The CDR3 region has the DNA TGTGCCAGCACCATCACTAGCGGCAAGACAGATACGCAGTATTTT. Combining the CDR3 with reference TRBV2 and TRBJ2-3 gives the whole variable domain EPEVTQTPSHQVTQMGQEVILRCVPISNHLYFYWYRQILGQKVEFLVSFYNNEISEKSEIFDDQFSVERPDGSNFTLKIRSTKLEDSAMYFCASTITSGKTDTQYFGPGTRLTVL.

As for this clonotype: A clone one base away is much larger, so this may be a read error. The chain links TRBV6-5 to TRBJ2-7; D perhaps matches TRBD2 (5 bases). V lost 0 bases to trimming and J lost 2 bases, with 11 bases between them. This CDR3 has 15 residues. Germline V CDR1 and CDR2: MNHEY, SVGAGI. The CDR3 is CASSYSLGIAYEQYF. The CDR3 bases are TGTGCCAGCAGTTACTCGCTCGGGATTGCCTACGAGCAGTACTTC.

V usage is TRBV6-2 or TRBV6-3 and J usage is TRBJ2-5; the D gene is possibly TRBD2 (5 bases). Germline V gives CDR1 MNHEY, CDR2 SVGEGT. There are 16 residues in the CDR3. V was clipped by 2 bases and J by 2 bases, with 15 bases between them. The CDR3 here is CASSYRRAALQETQYF. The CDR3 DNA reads TGTGCCAGCAGTTACAGGCGAGCGGCATTACAAGAGACCCAGTACTTC.

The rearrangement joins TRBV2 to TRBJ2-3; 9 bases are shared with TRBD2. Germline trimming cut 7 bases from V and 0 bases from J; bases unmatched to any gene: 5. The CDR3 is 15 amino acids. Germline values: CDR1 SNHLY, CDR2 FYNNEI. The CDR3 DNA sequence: TGTGCCAGCACCGGACTAGCGAAAAGCACAGATACGCAGTATTTT. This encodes CASTGLAKSTDTQYF.

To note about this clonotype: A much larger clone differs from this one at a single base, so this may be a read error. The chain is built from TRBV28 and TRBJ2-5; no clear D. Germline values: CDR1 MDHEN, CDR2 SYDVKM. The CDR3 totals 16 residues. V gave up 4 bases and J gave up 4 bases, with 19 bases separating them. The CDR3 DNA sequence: TGTGCCAGCAGTTCCGACCTCAGACATACTCGAGAGACCCAGTACTTC. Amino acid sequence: CASSSDLRHTRETQYF.

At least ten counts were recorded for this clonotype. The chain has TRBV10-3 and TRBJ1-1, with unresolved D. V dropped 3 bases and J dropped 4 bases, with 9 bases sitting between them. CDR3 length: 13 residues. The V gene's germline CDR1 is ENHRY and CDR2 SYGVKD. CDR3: CAISEGLATEAFF. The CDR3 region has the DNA TGTGCCATCAGTGAAGGTTTAGCCACTGAAGCTTTCTTT.

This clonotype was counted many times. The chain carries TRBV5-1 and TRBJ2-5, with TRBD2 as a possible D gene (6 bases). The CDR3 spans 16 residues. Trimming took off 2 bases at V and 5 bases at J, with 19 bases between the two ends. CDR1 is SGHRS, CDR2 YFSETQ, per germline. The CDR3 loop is CASSLTGVGVGETQYF. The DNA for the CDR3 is TGCGCCAGCAGCTTAACGGGAGTTGGGGTCGGGGAGACCCAGTACTTC.

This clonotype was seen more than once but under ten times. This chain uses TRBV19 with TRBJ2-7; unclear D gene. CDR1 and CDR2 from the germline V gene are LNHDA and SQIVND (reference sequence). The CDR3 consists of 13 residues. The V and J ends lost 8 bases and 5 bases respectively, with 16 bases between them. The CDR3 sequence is CASLVGLVNEQYF. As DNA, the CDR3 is TGTGCCAGTCTAGTGGGGTTGGTCAACGAGCAGTACTTC.

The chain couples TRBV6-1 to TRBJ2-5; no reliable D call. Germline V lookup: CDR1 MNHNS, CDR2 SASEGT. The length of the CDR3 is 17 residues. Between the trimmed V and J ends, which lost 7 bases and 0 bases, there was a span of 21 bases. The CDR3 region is CASKMAATIRYQETQYF. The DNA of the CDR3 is TGTGCCAGCAAAATGGCAGCGACCATCCGATACCAAGAGACCCAGTACTTC.

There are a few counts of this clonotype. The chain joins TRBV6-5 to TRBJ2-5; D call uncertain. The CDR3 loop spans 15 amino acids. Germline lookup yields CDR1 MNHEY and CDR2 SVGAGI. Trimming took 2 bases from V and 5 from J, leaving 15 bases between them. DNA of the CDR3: TGTGCCAGCAGTTACCCCGCCTACCTTCAGGAGACCCAGTACTTC. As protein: CASSYPAYLQETQYF.

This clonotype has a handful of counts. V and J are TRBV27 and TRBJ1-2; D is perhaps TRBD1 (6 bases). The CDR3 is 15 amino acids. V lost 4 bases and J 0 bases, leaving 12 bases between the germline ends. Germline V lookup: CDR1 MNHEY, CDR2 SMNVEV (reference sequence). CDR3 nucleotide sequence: TGTGCCAGCAGTTCCCTGGGGGGGCCTAACTATGGCTACACCTTC. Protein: CASSSLGGPNYGYTF.

DNA of the CDR3: TGCAGTGCTATCAGTGACAGGGAGACTGAAGCTTTCTTT. Its translation is CSAISDRETEAFF. The rearrangement uses TRBV20-1 and TRBJ1-1; 7 bases line up with TRBD1. V was pared by 4 bases and J by 5 bases, with 7 bases of the junction left unmatched. The CDR3 sequence is 13 residues long. Germline V gene data show CDR1 as DFQATT and CDR2 as SNEGSKA (reference sequence).